This TCR beta chain came from a study of T cells in Graves' hyperthyroidism and ophthalmopathy. Using RNA transcripts as the source, TCR beta CDR3 regions were amplified. The HTBI primer set drove a first-round RT-PCR of the TCR CDR3. TCRdb passed the multiplex PCR reads through MiXCR, listing each CDR3 protein once. This table has some 600,000 distinct CDR3 sequences, about 15% appearing once. Diagnosing involved the use of clinical symptoms, serum thyroxine and TRAb, thyroid ultrasound and orbital computed tomography. At least ten counts were recorded for this clonotype. The V end lost 3 bases, the J end lost 0 bases, and 14 bases lay between the germline ends. This CDR3 spans 16 amino acids.

The chain carries TRBV12-3 or TRBV12-4 and TRBJ1-1; weak D call: TRBD1 (6 bases). This sequence originates from a woman aged 30 to 39 with Graves' hyperthyroidism that later progressed to Graves' ophthalmopathy. What was sequenced was blood. This CDR3 reads CASSLRGGGMNTEAFF. CDR3 coding DNA: TGTGCCAGCAGTTTGAGGGGGGGCGGGATGAACACTGAAGCTTTCTTT.